These 13 T cell receptor beta chains originate from one sample sequenced in a study of T cell changes during pregnancy in multiple sclerosis (dated by TCRdb to about 2019). Receptor libraries were prepared by the immunoSEQ multiplex PCR assay. TCRdb obtained this table from immuneACCESS and retained in-frame rearrangements with V and J assigned. These tables miss some clones; where compared with another copy, unresolved V genes account for less than half of the shortfall, and the remainder is unexplained. In this sample the table shows roughly 61,000 clones, approximately 93% of which occur a single time. Under 2% of the sample comes from the top ten. Sequenced material: peripheral blood, taken after pregnancy. These receptors were collected from a female donor with multiple sclerosis, enrolled in a pregnancy study.

V is TRBV29-1 and J is TRBJ2-7; 8 bases match TRBD1. The CDR3 has 13 amino acids. Trimming at V came to 3 bases and at J to 6 bases, leaving 7 bases not matched to a gene. Germline V CDR1 and CDR2: SQVTM, ANQGSEA. The CDR3 region is CSVEDREYREQYF. In nucleotides, the CDR3 is TGCAGCGTTGAGGACAGGGAGTATCGCGAGCAGTACTTC.

The CDR3 loop reads CARATIPGLAGGPNTGELFF. The DNA of the CDR3 is TGTGCCAGAGCTACGATACCCGGACTAGCGGGAGGCCCGAACACCGGGGAGCTGTTTTTT. V gene TRBV5-3 combines with J gene TRBJ2-2; TRBD2 aligns across 14 bases. TRBV5-3 is reported as an ORF; its role is uncertain. V shed 7 bases, J shed 0 bases, and the junction held 14 bases outside the gene matches. This CDR3 is built from 20 residues.

The J gene is TRBJ1-1, the V gene TRBV7-2; 7 bases fit TRBD1. The CDR3 runs 15 residues. V lost 4 bases, J lost 2 bases, and 7 bases stayed unmatched. CDR1 is SGHTA and CDR2 is FQGNSA in the germline V gene. The CDR3 DNA is TGTGCCAGCAGCTCGACCGGGACAGCTAACACTGAAGCTTTCTTT. Translation: CASSSTGTANTEAFF.

This chain uses TRBV19 with TRBJ2-7; TRBD2 matches 7 bases. With 5 bases clipped from V and 0 bases from J, the junction kept 7 bases outside the gene matches. The CDR3 is made up of 15 amino acids. Looked up from germline, CDR1 is LNHDA and CDR2 is SQIVND (reference sequence). CDR3: CASSPMPSGSYEQYF. CDR3 sequence (DNA): TGTGCCAGTAGTCCGATGCCTAGCGGCTCCTACGAGCAGTACTTC.

The V and J genes are TRBV6-1 and TRBJ2-7; D unresolved. The V end was cut by 4 bases, the J end by 7 bases, with 8 bases between. CDR1 and CDR2 from the germline V gene are MNHNS and SASEGT. This CDR3 comprises 11 residues. CDR3 bases: TGTGCCAGCAGTGTAATCTCGGAGCAGTACTTC. The encoded protein is CASSVISEQYF.

This clone was counted a single time. V gene TRBV2 combines with J gene TRBJ2-7, with 9 bases aligning to TRBD1. The J segment lost 7 bases and the V segment lost 5 bases, leaving 6 bases of the junction unmatched. This CDR3 has 13 amino acids. Germline V gives CDR1 SNHLY, CDR2 FYNNEI. The CDR3 DNA reads as TGTGCCAGCAGTAGGGACAGGGCGAAAGAGCAGTACTTC. This encodes CASSRDRAKEQYF.

The chain couples TRBV19 to TRBJ2-7; a weak D match, TRBD2 (5 bases). V dropped 5 bases and J dropped 8 bases, with 13 bases sitting between them. Germline V gene lookup returns CDR1 LNHDA and CDR2 SQIVND (reference sequence). The CDR3 runs 12 residues. The CDR3 region is CASSASEGKQYF. The DNA for the CDR3 is TGTGCCAGTAGTGCCTCTGAGGGCAAGCAGTACTTC.

The CDR3 DNA reads as TGTGCCAGCAGCTTAGGGGCGGACCTGGATACGCAGTATTTT. Translated: CASSLGADLDTQYF. J is TRBJ2-3 and V is TRBV6-6, with D possibly TRBD1 on 5 matching bases. The CDR3 covers 14 residues. Germline CDR1 MNHNY, CDR2 SVGAGI (reference sequence). V lost 6 bases and J lost 6, with 16 bases in between.

The chain couples TRBV4-1 to TRBJ2-7; 8 nucleotides line up with TRBD1. The V segment lost 1 base and the J segment 3 bases; nucleotides outside the gene matches: 8. The CDR3 length is 16 residues. Germline V lookup: CDR1 MGHRA, CDR2 YSYEKL. The CDR3 sequence is CASSQAPDRARYEQYF. In nucleotides, the CDR3 is TGCGCCAGCAGCCAAGCTCCGGACAGGGCCCGCTACGAGCAGTACTTC.

V gene TRBV20-1 combines with J gene TRBJ2-5; D perhaps matches TRBD1 (6 bases). In germline, CDR1 is DFQATT, CDR2 SNEGSKA (reference sequence). Trimming cost V 4 bases and J 5 bases, with 8 bases left between them. The CDR3 length is 11 residues. CDR3 DNA: TGCAGTGCTACCAGGGGCGAGACCCAGTACTTC. It translates to CSATRGETQYF.

On this clone: Within the sample, other DNA sequences also encode this same CDR3. The chain links TRBV5-4 to TRBJ2-1, with 9 bases that match TRBD1. From germline, CDR1 is SGHNT and CDR2 YYREEE (reference sequence). This CDR3 region has 15 residues. V lost 1 base to trimming and J lost 3 bases; unmatched junction nucleotides: 2. The CDR3 here is CASSLPGQGYNEQFF. The CDR3 nucleotides are TGTGCCAGCAGCTTGCCGGGACAGGGCTACAATGAGCAGTTCTTC.

The chain recombines TRBV6-4 with TRBJ1-2, with D unresolved. The CDR3 extends over 14 amino acids. The ends were cut back, 0 bases at V and 8 bases at J, with 13 bases in the middle. In germline, CDR1 is MRHNA, CDR2 SNTAGT. The CDR3 nucleotides are TGTGCCAGCAGTGACTCGGAGCAGCCTGGGGGCTACACCTTC. Translated, it gives CASSDSEQPGGYTF.

The CDR3 region has the DNA TGTGCCAGCAGCTTATTCGGGGGGAGGGAGGCAGAGACCCAGTACTTC. It translates to CASSLFGGREAETQYF. The V gene is TRBV11-2, the J gene TRBJ2-5; TRBD2 agrees at 7 bases. The CDR3 is 16 amino acids. CDR1 SGHAT and CDR2 FQNNGV come from the germline V gene. J gave up 4 bases and V 2 bases, and 10 bases lay outside the gene matches.